These 32 T cell receptor beta chains came from one sample sequenced in a study of shared clonotypes between healthy human individuals. Only in-frame clones appear in the TCRdb table, and some are missing; sequencing was by immunoSEQ multiplex PCR. Among 1,400,000 or so clones listed, 97% to 99% were seen once. The sample taken for sequencing was naive CD4+ T cells sorted from blood. Subset meaning: CD45RA+ positively selected. These receptors came from a man aged 30 to 45 in good health.

V and J are TRBV9 and TRBJ2-2; 8 positions agree with TRBD2. CDR1 and CDR2 from the germline V gene are SGDLS and YYNGEE. The CDR3 extends over 16 amino acids. Unmatched junction bases numbered 1, after V lost 0 bases and J lost 0 bases. CDR3 sequence reads: CASSVAGGPNTGELFF. The DNA for the CDR3 is TGTGCCAGCAGCGTAGCGGGAGGGCCGAACACCGGGGAGCTGTTTTTT.

The chain has TRBV18 and TRBJ2-1, with 14 bases aligning to TRBD2. V shed 3 bases, J shed 8 bases, and the junction held 9 bases outside the gene matches. This CDR3 is 17 amino acids long. Per germline, CDR1 KGHSH and CDR2 LQKENI. DNA of the CDR3: TGTGCCAGCTCACCCGATTGGACTAGCGGGAGGTCGGATGAGCAGTTCTTC. Amino acid sequence: CASSPDWTSGRSDEQFF.

The chain recombines TRBV9 with TRBJ2-5; D may be TRBD1 or TRBD2 (5 bases each). V was cut by 5 bases and J by 9 bases, with 11 bases left in between. CDR3 length: 11 amino acids. CDR1 SGDLS and CDR2 YYNGEE come from the germline V gene. In DNA, the CDR3 is TGTGCCAGCAGTCGGGGCGGGCCCCAGTACTTC. Amino acid sequence: CASSRGGPQYF.

The gene calls are TRBV27 and TRBJ1-5; D is perhaps TRBD1 (6 bases). Looked up from germline, CDR1 is MNHEY and CDR2 is SMNVEV (reference sequence). This CDR3 is built from 15 residues. The V gene lost 4 bases and the J gene lost 2 bases, with 12 bases spanning the gap. CDR3 sequence: CASSSTGLGNQPQHF. CDR3 bases: TGTGCCAGCAGTTCAACAGGGCTGGGCAATCAGCCCCAGCATTTT.

The chain uses TRBV7-8 and TRBJ2-1, with no clear D. In germline, CDR1 is SGHVS, CDR2 FQNEAQ. This CDR3 region has 16 residues. The V end lost 1 base, the J end lost 4 bases, and 14 bases lay between the germline ends. Written as DNA, the CDR3 is TGTGCCAGCAGCTTAGTTGCCGCTACGGTATACAATGAGCAGTTCTTC. Its protein is CASSLVAATVYNEQFF.

This clone was found once. The V and J genes are TRBV5-4 and TRBJ2-5; possibly TRBD1 for D (5 bases). CDR1 is SGHNT, CDR2 YYREEE, per germline (reference sequence). V lost 5 bases and J lost 2, with 10 bases in between. This CDR3 spans 13 amino acids. The DNA for the CDR3 is TGTGCCAGCAGGGGGCAGACACAAGAGACCCAGTACTTC. This sequence encodes CASRGQTQETQYF. The full variable domain, its missing parts supplied by reference TRBV5-4 and TRBJ2-5, is ETGVTQSPTHLIKTRGQQVTLRCSSQSGHNTVSWYQQALGQGPQFIFQYYREEENGRGNFPPRFSGLQFPNYSSELNVNALELDDSALYLCASRGQTQETQYFGPGTRLLVL.

The chain carries TRBV2 and TRBJ2-2, with 7 bases identical to TRBD1. The V segment lost 6 bases and the J segment 2 bases; nucleotides outside the gene matches: 9. The CDR3 spans 16 residues. Germline assignment: CDR1 SNHLY and CDR2 FYNNEI. Written as DNA, the CDR3 is TGTGCCAGCAGCCTTTCGGGGACAGCCAACACCGGGGAGCTGTTTTTT. Protein sequence: CASSLSGTANTGELFF.

V is TRBV28 and J is TRBJ1-5; TRBD1 agrees at 9 bases. This CDR3 region has 15 residues. The ends lost 6 bases at V and 4 bases at J; junction bases unmatched: 7. Germline V gene data show CDR1 as MDHEN and CDR2 as SYDVKM. The CDR3 DNA reads TGTGCCAGCAGGGGGACAGGGTGGACGAATCAGCCCCAGCATTTT. It specifies CASRGTGWTNQPQHF.

V gene TRBV2 combines with J gene TRBJ2-5; possibly TRBD2 for D (5 bases). Germline CDR1 SNHLY, CDR2 FYNNEI. The length of the CDR3 is 14 residues. The ends were cut back, 5 bases at V and 1 base at J, with 11 bases in the middle. Here the CDR3 DNA reads TGTGCCAGCAGTAATAGACTACCCCAAGAGACCCAGTACTTC. It codes for CASSNRLPQETQYF.

In regard to this clone: This specimen includes other DNA sequences encoding the same CDR3. The rearrangement links TRBV6-1 to TRBJ2-7; the match to TRBD1 covers 8 bases. The ends lost 6 bases at V and 2 bases at J; junction bases unmatched: 3. CDR1 and CDR2 (germline): MNHNS, SASEGT. The length of the CDR3 is 13 residues. The CDR3 loop is CASRGTGPYEQYF. In DNA form, the CDR3 reads TGTGCCAGCAGAGGGACAGGTCCCTACGAGCAGTACTTC.

This clone was recorded once. The chain has TRBV28 and TRBJ2-1, with 10 bases matching TRBD2. The CDR3 is made up of 18 amino acids. The V segment lost 2 bases and the J segment 2 bases; nucleotides outside the gene matches: 9. Germline V lookup: CDR1 MDHEN, CDR2 SYDVKM. CDR3 nucleotides: TGTGCCAGCAGTTTAGTTCCTAGCGGGAGTTTAACCTACAATGAGCAGTTCTTC. Amino acid sequence: CASSLVPSGSLTYNEQFF.

The rearrangement uses TRBV6-1 and TRBJ2-3; D gene ambiguous. The CDR3 sequence is 14 residues long. Germline V gives CDR1 MNHNS, CDR2 SASEGT. V gave up 2 bases and J gave up 6 bases, with 12 bases separating them. The CDR3 is CASSEMSGSDTQYF. The CDR3 DNA follows: TGTGCCAGCAGTGAAATGTCGGGTTCGGATACGCAGTATTTT.

This chain links TRBV5-8 with TRBJ2-1; D unresolved. Germline assignment: CDR1 SGHTS and CDR2 YDEGEE. This CDR3 has 13 amino acids. Trimming removed 4 bases from V and 4 bases from J, with 9 bases in between. The CDR3 DNA reads TGTGCCAGCAGCAACGGGTTTTACAATGAGCAGTTCTTC. Amino acid sequence: CASSNGFYNEQFF.

The gene calls are TRBV27 and TRBJ2-4, with D tentatively TRBD1 (5 bases). Germline CDR1 reads MNHEY; CDR2 reads SMNVEV (reference sequence). Trimming left V 5 bases short and J 8 bases short, with 16 bases between. The CDR3 extends over 14 amino acids. CDR3 in amino acids: CASSHPRQFDIQYF. DNA for the CDR3: TGTGCCAGCAGTCACCCCCGACAGTTTGACATTCAGTACTTC.

V is TRBV5-4 and J is TRBJ2-1; D remains ambiguous. The V and J ends lost 4 bases and 9 bases respectively, with 11 bases between them. Germline-derived CDR1 and CDR2 are SGHNT and YYREEE (reference sequence). This CDR3 has 12 residues. This chain's CDR3 is CASSRLMAEQFF. The CDR3 DNA is TGTGCCAGCAGCCGTCTAATGGCTGAGCAGTTCTTC.

The gene calls are TRBV10-1 and TRBJ2-3, with TRBD2 identical over 8 bases. CDR1 is WNHNN and CDR2 is SYGVQD in the germline V gene (reference sequence). The CDR3 covers 14 residues. The J segment lost 8 bases and the V segment lost 3 bases, leaving 7 bases of the junction unmatched. For the CDR3, the DNA is TGCGCCAGCAGTGACATAGCGGGAAGATCTACGCAGTATTTT. Translated, it gives CASSDIAGRSTQYF.

The V gene is TRBV4-1, the J gene TRBJ2-1; tentative D call: TRBD2 (6 bases). CDR3 size: 17 residues. The V gene's germline CDR1 is MGHRA and CDR2 YSYEKL. The germline V and J ends were trimmed by 1 base and 3 bases, with 16 bases remaining between them. As DNA, the CDR3 is TGCGCCAGCAGCCAAGCCCCTAGCGAGGGTTTCTACAATGAGCAGTTCTTC. Protein: CASSQAPSEGFYNEQFF.

V usage is TRBV27 and J usage is TRBJ2-7; a possible D gene is TRBD2 (6 bases). The CDR3 consists of 13 residues. V dropped 6 bases and J dropped 6 bases, with 15 bases sitting between them. The germline gives CDR1 MNHEY, CDR2 SMNVEV (reference sequence). In DNA, the CDR3 is TGTGCCAGCAGGCGTATTGGGACTTCCGAGCAGTACTTC. Protein product: CASRRIGTSEQYF.

The J gene is TRBJ2-5, the V gene TRBV18; unclear D gene. In germline, CDR1 is KGHSH, CDR2 LQKENI. The germline V and J ends were trimmed by 5 bases and 5 bases, with 12 bases remaining between them. The CDR3 spans 13 residues. The CDR3, as DNA: TGTGCCAGCTCATCTACCTCCGGGGAGACCCAGTACTTC. This encodes CASSSTSGETQYF. Drawing the rest from reference TRBV18 and TRBJ2-5, the complete variable domain is NAGVMQNPRHLVRRRGQEARLRCSPMKGHSHVYWYRQLPEEGLKFMVYLQKENIIDESGMPKERFSAEFPKEGPSILRIQQVVRGDSAAYFCASSSTSGETQYFGPGTRLLVL.

The chain uses TRBV19 and TRBJ2-7; D not certain. CDR3 size: 14 residues. Germline V gene sequence: CDR1 LNHDA, CDR2 SQIVND (reference sequence). Deletions cut 0 bases from V and 4 bases from J, with 10 bases between. DNA of the CDR3: TGTGCCAGTAGTATAGATTCCGGCAGTTACGAGCAGTACTTC. Translated: CASSIDSGSYEQYF.

J is TRBJ1-1 and V is TRBV21-1. TRBV21-1 counts as a pseudogene. The CDR3 is made up of 12 amino acids. The CDR3 DNA follows: TGTGCCAGCAAAAGAGGCCTCCCTGGGGCTTTCTTT. Residues: CASKRGLPGAFF.

As DNA, the CDR3 is TGTGCCAGCAGCTTAGGGACAGGGGGTCATGAGACCCAGTACTTC. It codes for CASSLGTGGHETQYF. V gene TRBV7-9 combines with J gene TRBJ2-5, with 10 bases aligning to TRBD1. The V segment lost 1 base and the J segment 5 bases; nucleotides outside the gene matches: 4. The CDR3 length is 15 residues. Germline V lookup: CDR1 SEHNR, CDR2 FQNEAQ (reference sequence).

This chain links TRBV5-4 with TRBJ1-1; D is possibly TRBD1 (5 bases). CDR3 size: 15 residues. With 0 bases removed from V and 4 bases from J, the gap between germline ends came to 13 bases. The germline gives CDR1 SGHNT, CDR2 YYREEE (reference sequence). The CDR3 bases are TGTGCCAGCAGCTTGGGATCAGGGTTGGTCACTGAAGCTTTCTTT. This encodes CASSLGSGLVTEAFF. The variable domain in full, completed from reference TRBV5-4 and TRBJ1-1, reads ETGVTQSPTHLIKTRGQQVTLRCSSQSGHNTVSWYQQALGQGPQFIFQYYREEENGRGNFPPRFSGLQFPNYSSELNVNALELDDSALYLCASSLGSGLVTEAFFGQGTRLTVV.

The chain couples TRBV9 to TRBJ1-4; weak D call: TRBD1 (5 bases). Trimming removed 0 bases from V and 3 bases from J, with 18 bases in between. The CDR3 runs 18 residues. CDR1 is SGDLS and CDR2 is YYNGEE in the germline V gene. The CDR3 is CASSVEPGTRGPNEKLFF. In DNA, the CDR3 is TGTGCCAGCAGCGTAGAGCCCGGGACGAGGGGACCTAATGAAAAACTGTTTTTT.

The V gene is TRBV19, the J gene TRBJ2-1; D is undetermined. This CDR3 is built from 12 residues. V lost 0 bases to trimming and J lost 11 bases, with 8 bases between them. From germline, CDR1 is LNHDA and CDR2 SQIVND (reference sequence). The CDR3: CASSIDTSKQFF. Written as DNA, the CDR3 is TGTGCCAGTAGTATAGACACGAGCAAGCAGTTCTTC.

The genes are TRBV11-2 and TRBJ2-7, with unresolved D. Germline CDR1 and CDR2: SGHAT and FQNNGV. Trimming pared 1 base from V and 2 bases from J, leaving 18 bases between. This CDR3 has 17 residues. The CDR3 sequence is CASSLALLVGHPYEQYF. The CDR3 DNA reads as TGTGCCAGCAGCTTAGCCTTACTGGTGGGCCACCCCTACGAGCAGTACTTC.

The rearrangement uses TRBV18 and TRBJ1-1; no clear D. Trimming removed 6 bases from V and 0 bases from J, with 8 bases in between. Germline V gene lookup returns CDR1 KGHSH and CDR2 LQKENI. This CDR3 region has 13 residues. The CDR3, as DNA: TGTGCCAGCTCCAGTACACTGAACACTGAAGCTTTCTTT. Translation gives CASSSTLNTEAFF.

This clone came up once. The chain combines TRBV2 with TRBJ2-7, with 8 bases matching TRBD2. This CDR3 has 15 amino acids. CDR1 is SNHLY and CDR2 is FYNNEI in the germline V gene. After removal of 5 bases from V and 2 bases from J, the junction contained 8 bases not matched to a gene. The CDR3 reads CASSRLAGGPYEQYF. CDR3 sequence (DNA): TGTGCCAGCAGTAGGTTGGCGGGAGGCCCCTACGAGCAGTACTTC.

The chain has TRBV7-9 and TRBJ2-7; 8 bases line up with TRBD1. There are 15 residues in the CDR3. Unmatched junction bases numbered 5, after V lost 2 bases and J lost 2 bases. CDR1 is SEHNR, CDR2 FQNEAQ, per germline (reference sequence). The DNA of the CDR3 is TGTGCCAGCAGCTTAAACAGACAGGGGCCCTACGAGCAGTACTTC. It encodes CASSLNRQGPYEQYF.

The V call is TRBV6-1, the J call TRBJ2-1; possible D gene TRBD1, 6 bases. This CDR3 is 14 amino acids long. Germline V lookup: CDR1 MNHNS, CDR2 SASEGT. Between the trimmed V and J ends, which lost 7 bases and 8 bases, there was a span of 18 bases. CDR3 in DNA: TGTGCCAGCACCCGGACAGCCGGGACCCATGAGCAGTTCTTC. As protein: CASTRTAGTHEQFF.

The genes are TRBV9 and TRBJ2-2, with D possibly TRBD1 on 6 matching bases. Trimming left V 0 bases short and J 9 bases short, with 15 bases between. In germline, CDR1 is SGDLS, CDR2 YYNGEE. CDR3 size: 15 residues. CDR3 in amino acids: CASSVEPGVIRELFF. Written as DNA, the CDR3 is TGTGCCAGCAGCGTAGAGCCAGGGGTGATCAGGGAGCTGTTTTTT.

This clone was recorded once. V is TRBV4-1 and J is TRBJ2-5, with 11 bases identical to TRBD2. Per germline, CDR1 MGHRA and CDR2 YSYEKL. J gave up 0 bases and V 0 bases, and 0 bases lay outside the gene matches. The CDR3 is made up of 16 amino acids. CDR3 bases: TGCGCCAGCAGCCAAGAGGGACTAGCGGACCAAGAGACCCAGTACTTC. Protein product: CASSQEGLADQETQYF.